This T cell receptor beta chain was found in a study of blood T cells in healthy people across ages (dated by TCRdb to the mid-2010s). For the study in its entirety: In model experiments, template switching captured roughly one uniquely barcoded TCR beta cDNA molecule for every two T cells. Using deep sequencing normalized with unique cDNA molecular identifiers, the study measured how TCR beta repertoire diversity changes with age. To avoid experimental bias, donors of different ages were randomly spread across the sequencing lanes. The donors were split into four age groups: young (average about 15 years), middle-aged (roughly 39), aged (62) and long-lived (under 85). For two donors (one aged 18 to 29 and one aged 80 or older), the study analyzed two additional independent replicas of 1 million unique cDNA reads from the same blood draw.

The germline V gene encodes CDR1 MNHNY and CDR2 SVGAGI (reference sequence). Inclusive of the bounding cysteine and phenylalanine, the CDR3 is 13 residues long. Only CDR3 DNA is held: 39 bases, read in frame from base 1. V is clipped by 5 bases and J by 4 bases, and the sequence between their germline boundaries is 12 bases long. Receptors were amplified or captured by 5' RACE. Sequenced using an Illumina HiSeq 2500. A second roughly 6 to 11 cycle PCR used a sample-barcoded 5' primer and a J-beta primer mix. A template-switch 5' adaptor carrying 12 random nucleotides introduced a unique molecular identifier onto each TCR beta cDNA molecule. Each sample yielded at least 2.5 million CDR3-containing paired-end reads. All of the RNA was converted into first-strand cDNA using the Mint cDNA synthesis kit, with a TRBC-specific oligonucleotide serving as the primer. Following uracil-DNA glycosylase treatment, a first 18-cycle PCR with universal primers M1SS and BC2_uni_R was performed on all cDNA. The paper's data handling went like this. Normalization of each sample was performed by random selection of 1 million high-quality reads, each carrying a distinct molecular identifier. Reads sharing molecular identifiers were discarded rather than binned into consensus sequences. MiTCR, set to a Q25 quality threshold and the strictest error-elimination algorithm, was used for CDR3 identification, clonotype clustering and error correction. A nonparametric unseen species model using Euler transformation provided a lower-bound estimate of total TCR beta diversity. The public reads were quality trimmed at Q25 with fastp and then assembled into clones with MiXCR by TCRdb, keeping productive beta chains. All rows with the same CDR3 protein become a single entry with the most common DNA and genes. The V and J calls and clone size come from TCRdb's table, not from the authors' own analysis. Within this sample are roughly 1.6 million distinct CDR3 sequences, with about 31% of them counted one time only. The ten largest clones take up around 10% of the sample.

Donors were a few dozen systemically healthy Caucasian individuals from Russia aged 6 to 90 years. Each donor gave ten milliliters of peripheral blood, collected into EDTA-treated Vacutainer tubes. Ficoll-Paque density-gradient centrifugation was used to isolate PBMCs, with at least 7 million per sample. Total RNA, at least 5 micrograms per sample, was extracted from PBMCs with Trizol reagent. For every donor, an aliquot of PBMCs went through flow cytometry to measure the percentages of naive CD45RAhigh/CD27high T cells. General findings and caveats noted by the study authors: As age increased, observed TCR beta diversity per million T cells dropped in a roughly linear way, and a significant reduction was already evident by age around 41. Bulk unsorted PBMC profiling prevented conclusive comparison of naive and antigen-experienced compartments. A strong correlation was found between observed TCR beta diversity and the percentage of naive T cells measured by flow cytometry. Compared with the aged group, the long-lived group had more naive CD4+ T cells, fewer expanded clones and increased TCR diversity, a pattern suggesting age selection. Donor CMV infection status was unknown, potentially confounding age-related changes in expanded clonotypes. Estimates of total diversity from one million sequenced T cells were regarded as lower bounds and underestimates.

On this clonotype itself: Its binding antigen is unknown. No clone much larger than this one lies a single base away; base qualities are absent.

Sequencing used blood. This clonotype was sampled from a woman aged 25-40 years in good health. This receptor chain uses TRBV6-6 and TRBJ2-7; there is no confident call for the D gene. The DNA sequence is given as TGTGCCAGCAGTGGCGCCGGCCGGTACGAGCAGTACTTC. This translates into CASSGAGRYEQYF.